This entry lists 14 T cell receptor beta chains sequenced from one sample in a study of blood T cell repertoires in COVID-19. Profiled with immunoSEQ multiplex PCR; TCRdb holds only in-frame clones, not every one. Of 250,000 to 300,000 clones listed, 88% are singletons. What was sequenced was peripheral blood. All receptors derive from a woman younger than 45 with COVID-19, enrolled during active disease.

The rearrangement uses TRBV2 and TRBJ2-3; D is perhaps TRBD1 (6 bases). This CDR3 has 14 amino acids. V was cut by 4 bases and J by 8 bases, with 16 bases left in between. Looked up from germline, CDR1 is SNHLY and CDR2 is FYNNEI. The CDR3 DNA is TGTGCCAGCAGTGGGGGGCGCCTTAGCATTACGCAGTATTTT. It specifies CASSGGRLSITQYF.

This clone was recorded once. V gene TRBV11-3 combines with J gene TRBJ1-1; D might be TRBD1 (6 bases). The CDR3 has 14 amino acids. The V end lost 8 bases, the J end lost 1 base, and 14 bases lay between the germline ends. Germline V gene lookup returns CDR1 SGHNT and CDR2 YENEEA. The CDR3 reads CASSRAGANTEAFF. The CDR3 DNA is TGTGCCAGCTCTAGGGCAGGGGCGAACACTGAAGCTTTCTTT.

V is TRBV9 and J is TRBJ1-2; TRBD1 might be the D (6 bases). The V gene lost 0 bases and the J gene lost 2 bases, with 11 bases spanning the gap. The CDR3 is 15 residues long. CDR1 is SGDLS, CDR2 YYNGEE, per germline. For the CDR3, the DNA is TGTGCCAGCAGCGTAGAGCCAGGGGAGAACTATGGCTACACCTTC. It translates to CASSVEPGENYGYTF.

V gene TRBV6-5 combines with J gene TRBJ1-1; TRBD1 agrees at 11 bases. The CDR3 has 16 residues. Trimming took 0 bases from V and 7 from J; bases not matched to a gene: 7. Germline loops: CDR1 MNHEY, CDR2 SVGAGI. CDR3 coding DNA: TGTGCCAGCAGTTACTCGATAGGACAGGGGGCCGGTGAAGCTTTCTTT. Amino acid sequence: CASSYSIGQGAGEAFF.

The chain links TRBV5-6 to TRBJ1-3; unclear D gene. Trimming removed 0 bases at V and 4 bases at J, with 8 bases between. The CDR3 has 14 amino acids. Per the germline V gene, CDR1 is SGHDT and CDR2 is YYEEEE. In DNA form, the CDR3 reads TGTGCCAGCAGCTTGGGAAGCGGGGGAAACACCATATATTTT. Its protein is CASSLGSGGNTIYF.

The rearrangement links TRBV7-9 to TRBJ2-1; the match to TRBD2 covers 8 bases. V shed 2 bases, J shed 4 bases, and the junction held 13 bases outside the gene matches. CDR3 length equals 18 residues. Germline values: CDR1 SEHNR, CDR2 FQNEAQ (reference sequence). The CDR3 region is CASSLRGRGLASYNEQFF. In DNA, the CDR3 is TGTGCCAGCAGCTTAAGGGGACGTGGACTAGCCTCGTACAATGAGCAGTTCTTC.

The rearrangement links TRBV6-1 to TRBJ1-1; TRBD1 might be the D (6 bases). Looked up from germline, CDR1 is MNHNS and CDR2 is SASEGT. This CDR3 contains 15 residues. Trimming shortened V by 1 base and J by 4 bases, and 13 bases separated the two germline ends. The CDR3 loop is CASSEVPGGGTEAFF. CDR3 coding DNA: TGTGCCAGCAGTGAAGTCCCGGGAGGGGGCACTGAAGCTTTCTTT.

The CDR3 loop is CATSDFGSREQYF. The CDR3 DNA reads as TGTGCCACCAGTGATTTTGGCTCACGCGAGCAGTACTTC. The rearrangement links TRBV24-1 to TRBJ2-7, with no clear D. V lost 1 base and J lost 6, with 9 bases in between. This CDR3 has 13 amino acids. CDR1 KGHDR and CDR2 SFDVKD come from the germline V gene.

The chain's CDR3 is CARSPDRDHGYTF. The DNA for the CDR3 is TGTGCCCGCTCCCCGGACAGGGACCATGGCTACACCTTC. The chain combines TRBV30 with TRBJ1-2; 8 bases are a match to TRBD1. CDR3 length equals 13 residues. Per the germline V gene, CDR1 is GTSNPN and CDR2 is SVGIG (reference sequence). The ends lost 8 bases at V and 6 bases at J; junction bases unmatched: 11.

CDR3 sequence reads: CASSDTSGNYEQYF. The CDR3, as DNA: TGCGCCAGCAGTGATACTAGCGGGAACTACGAGCAGTACTTC. The chain combines TRBV5-1 with TRBJ2-7; 10 nucleotides align to TRBD2. Germline V gives CDR1 SGHRS, CDR2 YFSETQ. V was pared by 5 bases and J by 3 bases, with 5 bases of the junction left unmatched. The CDR3 loop spans 14 amino acids.

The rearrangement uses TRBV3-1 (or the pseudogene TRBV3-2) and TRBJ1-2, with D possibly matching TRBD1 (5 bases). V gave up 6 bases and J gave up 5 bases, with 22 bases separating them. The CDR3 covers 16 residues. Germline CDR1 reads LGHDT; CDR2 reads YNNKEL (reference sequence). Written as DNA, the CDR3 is TGTGCCAGCAGTCCCTCACAGGCACTTCCCCCATATGGCTACACCTTC. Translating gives CASSPSQALPPYGYTF.

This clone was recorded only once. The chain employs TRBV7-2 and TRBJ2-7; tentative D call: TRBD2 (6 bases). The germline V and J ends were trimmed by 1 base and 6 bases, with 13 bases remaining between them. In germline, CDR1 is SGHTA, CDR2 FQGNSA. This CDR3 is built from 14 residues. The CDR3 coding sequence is TGTGCCAGCAGCTTAGGGATGGGACTCCCCGAGCAGTACTTC. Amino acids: CASSLGMGLPEQYF.

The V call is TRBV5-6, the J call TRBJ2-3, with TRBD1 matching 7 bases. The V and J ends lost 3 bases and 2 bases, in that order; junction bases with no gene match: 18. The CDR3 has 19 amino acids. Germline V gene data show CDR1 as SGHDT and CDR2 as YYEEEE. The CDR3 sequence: CASSSDWATGATYTDTQYF. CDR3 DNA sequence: TGTGCCAGCAGCTCCGATTGGGCCACAGGGGCCACGTACACAGATACGCAGTATTTT.

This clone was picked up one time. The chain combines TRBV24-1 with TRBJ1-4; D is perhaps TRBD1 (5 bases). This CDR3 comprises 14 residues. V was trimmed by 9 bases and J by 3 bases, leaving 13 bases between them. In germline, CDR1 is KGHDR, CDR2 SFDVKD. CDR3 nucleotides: TGTGCCACCTCCACCGGGGGTCCTAATGAAAAACTGTTTTTT. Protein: CATSTGGPNEKLFF.